This TCR beta chain came from a study of human T cells and chemical hapten exposure. This clonotype appeared a few times. Methods used by the authors: TCRs per sample had a median of about 100,000 and ranged from roughly 20,000 to 700,000. TCRdb called the RACE reads again in MiXCR, with one record for every CDR3 protein. The V and J calls reflect TCRdb's pipeline rather than the authors' work. The sample yields more than 110,000 distinct CDR3 sequences, 12% seen once. CDR3 size: 13 residues. The germline CDR1 and CDR2 sequences are MNHEY and SVGAGI. Trimming at V came to 9 bases and at J to 3 bases, leaving 5 bases not matched to a gene. Regarding time point: patch test 2, 6 weeks after DPC sensitization. Treatment noted: therapeutic diphenylcyclopropenone sensitization with weekly scalp DPC.

J is TRBJ2-5 and V is TRBV6-5; TRBD1 matches at 9 bases. The TCR originated in a woman in her 50s with alopecia areata. Some clones in this sample may be carry-over from other donors' samples. The specimen was whole blood, collected in connection with sensitization to the hapten diphenylcyclopropenone (DPC). This CDR3 reads CASIGTGKETQYF. The DNA of the CDR3 is TGTGCCAGTATCGGGACAGGGAAAGAGACCCAGTACTTC.